The 29 T cell receptor beta chains given below trace back to one sample, sequenced in a study of blood T cell repertoires in COVID-19. Assay used: immunoSEQ multiplex PCR; TCRdb lists only in-frame clones, some missing. The sample consists of roughly 57,000 clones, 73% of them appearing once. Input material: peripheral blood. The receptors here all came from an older woman with acute or convalescent COVID-19.

The chain combines TRBV27 with TRBJ2-5; TRBD2 aligns across 8 bases. In germline, CDR1 is MNHEY, CDR2 SMNVEV (reference sequence). V lost 5 bases, J lost 5 bases, and 16 bases stayed unmatched. The CDR3 spans 17 residues. The CDR3 region is CASSPHGAGAPGETQYF. In DNA, the CDR3 is TGTGCCAGCAGTCCTCATGGAGCGGGGGCCCCGGGGGAGACCCAGTACTTC.

This chain connects TRBV7-3 to TRBJ2-1; TRBD2 is a possible D gene (5 bases). The CDR3 runs 13 residues. The germline gives CDR1 SGHTA, CDR2 FQGTGA. V lost 5 bases and J 6 bases, leaving 11 bases between the germline ends. The CDR3 loop is CASSLTRGNEQFF. The CDR3 coding sequence is TGTGCCAGCAGCCTCACTAGAGGCAATGAGCAGTTCTTC.

The genes are TRBV10-3 and TRBJ1-2, with D perhaps matching TRBD1 (5 bases). The length of the CDR3 is 12 residues. The germline CDR1 and CDR2 sequences are ENHRY and SYGVKD. Trimming shortened V by 5 bases and J by 8 bases, and 12 bases separated the two germline ends. The chain's CDR3 is CAISTGLMGYTF. The CDR3 nucleotides are TGTGCCATCAGTACAGGTCTCATGGGCTACACCTTC.

The rearrangement uses TRBV19 and TRBJ2-5; TRBD1 matches at 7 bases. The J segment lost 2 bases and the V segment lost 5 bases, leaving 14 bases of the junction unmatched. The CDR3 has 17 residues. CDR1 is LNHDA and CDR2 is SQIVND in the germline V gene (reference sequence). The CDR3 nucleotides are TGTGCCAGTAGTTCCCTTCTTTTACAGGGGAAACAAGAGACCCAGTACTTC. Amino acid sequence: CASSSLLLQGKQETQYF.

CDR3 nucleotides: TGTGCCACCAGTGATACGGGACAGGGGAAGATCGGGGAGCTGTTTTTT. Translation: CATSDTGQGKIGELFF. The rearrangement joins TRBV24-1 to TRBJ2-2; 10 bases align to TRBD1. Germline assignment: CDR1 KGHDR and CDR2 SFDVKD. CDR3 size: 16 residues. V lost 3 bases, J lost 7 bases, and 7 bases stayed unmatched.

The chain recombines TRBV7-6 with TRBJ1-5; weak D call: TRBD1 (6 bases). The CDR3 is made up of 16 amino acids. V lost 5 bases to trimming and J lost 2 bases, with 16 bases between them. Germline loops: CDR1 SGHVS, CDR2 FNYEAQ. The chain's CDR3 is CASSPGGGWGNQPQHF. CDR3 coding DNA: TGTGCCAGCAGCCCCGGGGGGGGCTGGGGCAATCAGCCCCAGCATTTT.

V and J are TRBV19 and TRBJ2-3, with 8 bases matching TRBD2. Germline CDR1 and CDR2: LNHDA and SQIVND (reference sequence). This CDR3 comprises 14 residues. The junction had 6 bases not matched to a gene; V was cut back by 7 bases and J by 3 bases. The CDR3 region is CASTRGVGTDTQYF. For the CDR3, the DNA is TGTGCCAGTACGCGGGGGGTGGGGACAGATACGCAGTATTTT.

This chain connects TRBV5-4 to TRBJ1-2; no definite D call. The V gene lost 4 bases and the J gene lost 5 bases, with 15 bases spanning the gap. This CDR3 is built from 14 residues. Per the germline V gene, CDR1 is SGHNT and CDR2 is YYREEE (reference sequence). The CDR3 region is CASSGSGWSYGYTF. CDR3 DNA: TGTGCCAGCAGCGGATCGGGGTGGAGTTATGGCTACACCTTC.

This clone was seen more than once but under ten times. The chain is built from TRBV30 and TRBJ1-2, with D hard to call. Germline V CDR1 and CDR2: GTSNPN, SVGIG (reference sequence). V lost 4 bases and J lost 2, with 32 bases in between. The CDR3 runs 20 residues. The CDR3 region has the DNA TGTGCCTGGAAACTCGCTAAGGGCCACTGGGGAGTACAGTTCAACTATGGCTACACCTTC. Translated, it gives CAWKLAKGHWGVQFNYGYTF.

This chain connects TRBV2 to TRBJ2-2; TRBD1 matches at 8 bases. The CDR3 contains 16 residues. Germline V gene sequence: CDR1 SNHLY, CDR2 FYNNEI. Germline trimming cut 2 bases from V and 4 bases from J; bases unmatched to any gene: 6. The CDR3 DNA follows: TGTGCCAGCAGTGAATACCAGGGGGCATTCACCGGGGAGCTGTTTTTT. Translation: CASSEYQGAFTGELFF.

This clone was seen at least ten times. The rearrangement uses TRBV5-5 and TRBJ1-4; tentative D call: TRBD1 (6 bases). Germline CDR1 SGHKS, CDR2 YYEKEE (reference sequence). This CDR3 is 15 amino acids long. The germline V and J ends were trimmed by 2 bases and 8 bases, with 16 bases remaining between them. The CDR3 reads CASSLETGGWEKLFF. In DNA form, the CDR3 reads TGTGCCAGCAGCTTAGAGACAGGCGGGTGGGAAAAACTGTTTTTT.

The rearrangement joins TRBV23-1 to TRBJ1-5, with D unresolved. TRBV23-1 is an ORF for which the function is uncertain. V was trimmed by 11 bases and J by 4 bases, leaving 21 bases between them. This CDR3 region has 15 residues. CDR3 amino acids: CARRLKRKRNQPQHF. The CDR3 DNA reads as TGCGCCCGCCGGCTGAAGCGTAAACGGAATCAGCCCCAGCATTTT.

The CDR3, as DNA: TGCAGCGCCACCTTCCGGGACAGAATGGATCTACGGGGCACCGGGGAGCTGTTTTTT. This encodes CSATFRDRMDLRGTGELFF. The chain couples TRBV29-1 to TRBJ2-2; 7 bases agree with TRBD1. CDR3 size: 19 residues. V lost 7 bases, J lost 4 bases, and 24 bases stayed unmatched. Germline CDR1 and CDR2: SQVTM and ANQGSEA.

This clone showed up just a few times. This rearrangement joins TRBV19 to TRBJ1-2, with D perhaps TRBD1 (6 bases). CDR3 length: 12 residues. Trimming shortened V by 5 bases and J by 4 bases, and 8 bases separated the two germline ends. Germline loops: CDR1 LNHDA, CDR2 SQIVND (reference sequence). CDR3 sequence: CASSLRGYGYTF. Written as DNA, the CDR3 is TGTGCCAGTAGTCTCAGGGGCTATGGCTACACCTTC.

The chain carries TRBV30 and TRBJ2-1, with a weak D call TRBD2 (6 bases). In germline, CDR1 is GTSNPN, CDR2 SVGIG (reference sequence). Trimming stripped 4 bases from V and 10 bases from J, with 26 bases between. CDR3 size: 16 residues. The CDR3 here is CAWTLQRAAGSGEQFF. CDR3 sequence (DNA): TGTGCCTGGACCCTCCAGCGGGCGGCAGGTTCCGGCGAGCAGTTCTTC.

Comments on this clone: At one end, the junction sequence differs from germline, possibly due to a read error. The rearrangement links TRBV11-2 to TRBJ1-2; 7 nucleotides agree with TRBD1. Looked up from germline, CDR1 is SGHAT and CDR2 is FQNNGV. This CDR3 comprises 13 residues. CDR3 region: CASSQTGLDGYTF. CDR3 sequence (DNA): TGTGCCAGCAGCCAGACAGGGTTGGATGGTTACACCTTC.

The V call is TRBV5-6, the J call TRBJ1-3; 7 bases are shared with TRBD1. This CDR3 region has 16 residues. Per the germline V gene, CDR1 is SGHDT and CDR2 is YYEEEE. Trimming cost V 3 bases and J 0 bases; bases outside gene matches: 6. CDR3 loop: CASSWPTGSSGNTIYF. The CDR3 region has the DNA TGTGCCAGCAGCTGGCCGACAGGGAGCTCTGGAAACACCATATATTTT. The variable domain in full, completed from reference TRBV5-6 and TRBJ1-3, reads DAGVTQSPTHLIKTRGQQVTLRCSPKSGHDTVSWYQQALGQGPQFIFQYYEEEERQRGNFPDRFSGHQFPNYSSELNVNALLLGDSALYLCASSWPTGSSGNTIYFGEGSWLTVV.

This clone has only a few counts. V is TRBV30 and J is TRBJ1-2, with a possible D match to TRBD1 (5 bases). Germline V CDR1 and CDR2: GTSNPN, SVGIG (reference sequence). The V end lost 2 bases, the J end lost 4 bases, and 11 bases lay between the germline ends. This CDR3 contains 13 residues. The CDR3 region has the DNA TGTGCCTGGAGTAAGGGGTCTAGCTATGGCTACACCTTC. This codes for CAWSKGSSYGYTF.

This clone appeared a few times. The gene calls are TRBV5-1 and TRBJ2-1; TRBD2 matches 9 bases. The CDR3 consists of 15 residues. Germline CDR1 SGHRS, CDR2 YFSETQ. The ends lost 2 bases at V and 8 bases at J; junction bases unmatched: 8. Here the CDR3 DNA reads TGCGCCAGCAGCTTAGCGGGGGGACCAAAATATGAGCAGTTCTTC. Residues: CASSLAGGPKYEQFF. Based on the CDR3 plus reference TRBV5-1 and TRBJ2-1, the full variable domain is KAGVTQTPRYLIKTRGQQVTLSCSPISGHRSVSWYQQTPGQGLQFLFEYFSETQRNKGNFPGRFSGRQFSNSRSEMNVSTLELGDSALYLCASSLAGGPKYEQFFGPGTRLTVL.

The chain has TRBV6-4 and TRBJ2-1, with 7 positions matching TRBD1. V dropped 2 bases and J dropped 6; count of bases not matched to a gene: 7. The CDR3 sequence is 15 residues long. The germline V gene encodes CDR1 MRHNA and CDR2 SNTAGT. The CDR3 region is CASSDRRGRPNEQFF. CDR3 nucleotide sequence: TGTGCCAGCAGTGACAGAAGGGGGCGGCCCAATGAGCAGTTCTTC.

The sample holds one count of this clone. The chain carries TRBV6-5 and TRBJ1-2, with a weak D call TRBD1 (6 bases). This CDR3 contains 15 residues. Trimming shortened V by 7 bases and J by 2 bases, and 17 bases separated the two germline ends. Germline loops: CDR1 MNHEY, CDR2 SVGAGI. CDR3 coding DNA: TGTGCCAGCACCAGGGGAGGGGTCGACAACTATGGCTACACCTTC. Its translation: CASTRGGVDNYGYTF.

This chain connects TRBV18 to TRBJ1-5, with a tentative D call TRBD1 (6 bases). This CDR3 has 15 amino acids. Germline CDR1 is KGHSH and CDR2 is LQKENI. V gave up 1 base and J gave up 3 bases, with 10 bases separating them. Here the CDR3 reads CASSPQGQINQPQHF. Written as DNA, the CDR3 is TGTGCCAGCTCACCACAGGGACAAATCAATCAGCCCCAGCATTTT. The full variable domain, rest sourced from reference TRBV18 and TRBJ1-5, is NAGVMQNPRHLVRRRGQEARLRCSPMKGHSHVYWYRQLPEEGLKFMVYLQKENIIDESGMPKERFSAEFPKEGPSILRIQQVVRGDSAAYFCASSPQGQINQPQHFGDGTRLSIL.

This chain links TRBV27 with TRBJ2-1; 7 bases align to TRBD1. This CDR3 has 17 amino acids. J lost 4 bases, V lost 3 bases, and 12 bases had no gene match. CDR1 MNHEY and CDR2 SMNVEV come from the germline V gene (reference sequence). CDR3 sequence reads: CASSLLVEGDRYNEQFF. In DNA form, the CDR3 reads TGTGCCAGCAGTTTGCTAGTAGAGGGGGACAGATACAATGAGCAGTTCTTC.

The rearrangement links TRBV7-3 to TRBJ2-1; 9 nucleotides match TRBD1. Germline loops: CDR1 SGHTA, CDR2 FQGTGA. The V gene end was trimmed by 0 bases and the J gene end by 3 bases; junction bases not matched to a gene: 3. This CDR3 region has 16 residues. The CDR3: CASSLTSTGGYNEQFF. CDR3 coding DNA: TGTGCCAGCAGCTTAACCTCGACAGGGGGCTACAATGAGCAGTTCTTC.

V and J are TRBV27 and TRBJ2-7, with TRBD1 identical over 8 bases. In germline, CDR1 is MNHEY, CDR2 SMNVEV (reference sequence). The CDR3 has 12 amino acids. The trim removed 7 bases at V and 3 bases at J, leaving 2 bases unmatched. CDR3 sequence (DNA): TGTGCCAGCACCGACAGGGGCTACGAGCAGTACTTC. It encodes CASTDRGYEQYF.

The gene calls are TRBV18 and TRBJ1-2; D is unresolved. The CDR3 is 17 amino acids. Trimming cost V 3 bases and J 4 bases, with 21 bases left between them. Germline assignment: CDR1 KGHSH and CDR2 LQKENI. CDR3 bases: TGTGCCAGCTCACCGTCCCGGGGAGGGCTAGAAATCTATGGCTACACCTTC. It is translated as CASSPSRGGLEIYGYTF.

The chain employs TRBV5-1 and TRBJ1-2; D possibly corresponds to TRBD1 (6 bases). In germline, CDR1 is SGHRS, CDR2 YFSETQ. V was shortened by 0 bases and J by 9 bases, with 12 bases between the two germline ends. The CDR3 totals 13 residues. The CDR3 nucleotides are TGCGCCAGCAGCTTGGAGGGGGGGCTGAGCTACACCTTC. It yields the protein CASSLEGGLSYTF.

The genes are TRBV5-4 and TRBJ2-2; D not resolved. Germline values: CDR1 SGHNT, CDR2 YYREEE (reference sequence). CDR3 size: 13 residues. Trimming took off 1 base at V and 7 bases at J, with 8 bases between the two ends. The CDR3 bases are TGTGCCAGCAGCTTGACTCAGCGCGGGGAGCTGTTTTTT. Its translation is CASSLTQRGELFF.

CDR3 sequence reads: CASSNSHWTGYEQFF. The CDR3 DNA follows: TGTGCCAGCAGCAATTCCCATTGGACAGGATATGAGCAGTTCTTC. The chain couples TRBV21-1 to TRBJ2-1; TRBD1, as called in the table, went unchecked against the DNA. TRBV21-1 is a documented pseudogene. This CDR3 spans 15 amino acids.